The 27 T cell receptor beta chains given below trace back to one sample, sequenced in a study of T cells in women clearing cervical HPV infection. Method: immunoSEQ multiplex PCR; TCRdb's copy keeps in-frame clones and lacks some. The table for this sample gives 20,000 to 25,000 clones. The sample was blood buffy coat. The receptors were gathered from a woman between 18 and 70 years old with a cervical HPV16 infection that either progressed to CIN3+ or cleared (not recorded which).

For this clone: The DNA ends 3 residues before the CDR3 does, and the rest of the CDR3 is filled in from the germline J gene. V and J are TRBV7-3 and TRBJ1-3; D is perhaps TRBD1 (5 bases). With 6 bases removed from V and 0 bases from J, the gap between germline ends came to 9 bases. Germline CDR1 and CDR2: SGHTA and FQGTGA. This CDR3 is 14 amino acids long. CDR3 loop: CASSLGGSGNTIYF. Incomplete CDR3 DNA: TGTGCCAGCAGTTTGGGGGGCTCTGGAAACACC.

As concerns this clone: The observed sequence ends 3 residues before the CDR3 terminus, with the missing tail filled in from the germline J gene. The V and J genes are TRBV29-1 and TRBJ1-4; unclear D gene. CDR1 is SQVTM and CDR2 is ANQGSEA in the germline V gene. This CDR3 spans 14 amino acids. Between the trimmed V and J ends, which lost 7 bases and 10 bases, there was a span of 22 bases. The CDR3 is CSARLTWEEGKLFF. The DNA read from the CDR3 is TGCAGCGCCAGACTAACCTGGGAAGAGGGAAAA.

As to this clone: The read terminates 3 residues before the CDR3 end, so the remaining end is supplied by the germline J gene. The chain links TRBV18 to TRBJ1-2, with 8 bases identical to TRBD1. CDR3 size: 13 residues. With 3 bases clipped from V and 3 bases from J, the junction kept 0 bases outside the gene matches. Germline V gene lookup returns CDR1 KGHSH and CDR2 LQKENI. The CDR3 DNA, read in part, is TGTGCCAGCTCACCGGGACAGGACTATGGC. Amino acid sequence: CASSPGQDYG. The CDR3 in its entirety is CASSPGQDYGYTF.

About this clone: The read terminates 3 residues ahead of where the CDR3 ends, so the germline J gene completes it. V and J are TRBV19 and TRBJ1-4; TRBD1 might be the D (6 bases). Germline loops: CDR1 LNHDA, CDR2 SQIVND (reference sequence). The V gene lost 2 bases and the J gene lost 2 bases, with 12 bases spanning the gap. The CDR3 is 16 residues long. The sequenced part of the CDR3 DNA is TGTGCCAGTAGTATACGCCGGGACAACACTAATGAAAAA. It is translated as CASSIRRDNTNEK. The entire CDR3 protein reads CASSIRRDNTNEKLFF.

On this clone: The DNA ends 3 residues before the CDR3 does, and the rest of the CDR3 is filled in from the germline J gene. The V gene is TRBV5-1, the J gene TRBJ2-7; D perhaps matches TRBD2 (6 bases). This CDR3 is built from 16 residues. Trimming stripped 1 base from V and 2 bases from J, with 16 bases between. CDR1 SGHRS and CDR2 YFSETQ come from the germline V gene. The DNA read from the CDR3 is TGCGCCAGCAGCTTGACCGTAGCTAGCGAAGCCTACGAG. The encoded protein is CASSLTVASEAYE. Given in full, the CDR3 is CASSLTVASEAYEQYF.

A word on this clone: Sequencing ends 3 residues short of the CDR3 end; the germline J gene provides the rest. The chain links TRBV19 to TRBJ1-2; D gene ambiguous. Trimming cost V 3 bases and J 2 bases, with 13 bases left between them. Germline CDR1 LNHDA, CDR2 SQIVND (reference sequence). There are 15 residues in the CDR3. This chain's CDR3 is CASSIPRHLNYGYTF. The sequenced part of the CDR3 DNA is TGTGCCAGTAGTATTCCGAGACACCTAAACTATGGC.

On this clone itself: The read stops 3 residues short of the end of the CDR3; the missing end is completed from the germline J gene. V and J are TRBV7-9 and TRBJ1-2, with a possible D match to TRBD1 (6 bases). CDR3 size: 14 residues. CDR1 is SEHNR, CDR2 FQNEAQ, per germline (reference sequence). The covered CDR3 bases are TGTGCCAGCACCCCGACAGGAGTATCCTACGAC. Protein product: CASTPTGVSYD. The entire CDR3 is CASTPTGVSYDYTF.

As concerns this clone: The read stops 3 residues short of the end of the CDR3; the missing end is completed from the germline J gene. The genes are TRBV29-1 and TRBJ1-2, with D hard to call. V was pared by 2 bases and J by 4 bases, with 11 bases between. The V gene's germline CDR1 is SQVTM and CDR2 ANQGSEA. The CDR3 loop spans 13 amino acids. The covered CDR3 bases are TGCAGCGTTGAAAGTTCGAACAGCTATGGC. It translates to CSVESSNSYG. The whole CDR3 sequence is CSVESSNSYGYTF.

On this clone itself: The read terminates 3 residues before the CDR3 end, so the remaining end is supplied by the germline J gene. The chain combines TRBV20-1 with TRBJ2-1; 12 nucleotides line up with TRBD2. Germline trimming cut 1 base from V and 3 bases from J; bases unmatched to any gene: 10. Germline values: CDR1 DFQATT, CDR2 SNEGSKA (reference sequence). This CDR3 spans 18 amino acids. Incomplete CDR3 DNA: TGCAGTGCTAGAGGTCTAGCGGGGGGGCGGAATTTCTACAATGAG. Protein: CSARGLAGGRNFYNE. The entire CDR3 reads CSARGLAGGRNFYNEQFF.

In regard to this clone: The read terminates 3 residues ahead of where the CDR3 ends, so the germline J gene completes it. The rearrangement joins TRBV7-8 to TRBJ2-5; D is unresolved. In germline, CDR1 is SGHVS, CDR2 FQNEAQ. The CDR3 consists of 14 residues. V was shortened by 1 base and J by 2 bases, with 8 bases between the two germline ends. This CDR3 reads CASSLGVVQETQYF. CDR3 bases read: TGTGCCAGCAGCTTAGGTGTTGTACAAGAGACC. Supplemented by reference TRBV7-8 and TRBJ2-5, the full variable domain reads GAGVSQSPRYKVAKRGQDVALRCDPISGHVSLFWYQQALGQGPEFLTYFQNEAQLDKSGLPSDRFFAERPEGSVSTLKIQRTQQEDSAVYLCASSLGVVQETQYFGPGTRLLVL.

Note on this clone: The read ends 3 residues before the CDR3 terminus; that terminus is restored from the germline J gene. This sequence joins TRBV5-1 and TRBJ1-2; maybe TRBD1 (6 bases). The CDR3 extends over 14 amino acids. Trimming left V 4 bases short and J 7 bases short, with 17 bases between. CDR1 and CDR2 from the germline V gene are SGHRS and YFSETQ. The CDR3 loop reads CASSLTRGASGYTF. The CDR3 bases that were read are TGCGCCAGCAGCCTCACTCGGGGGGCCTCTGGC.

Regarding this clone: From the germline J gene comes the end of the CDR3, since the read stops 3 residues before it. The V call is TRBV6-4, the J call TRBJ2-3; 13 bases line up with TRBD2. After removal of 5 bases from V and 1 base from J, the junction contained 0 bases not matched to a gene. Germline V gene sequence: CDR1 MRHNA, CDR2 SNTAGT. This CDR3 has 15 amino acids. CDR3 sequence: CASSTSGGGTDTQYF. The sequenced CDR3 bases are TGTGCCAGCAGTACTAGCGGGGGGGGCACAGATACG.

About this clone itself: Read coverage stops 3 residues before the CDR3 terminus; the germline J gene supplies the remainder. This chain joins TRBV5-1 and TRBJ2-1; 11 positions agree with TRBD2. Germline lookup yields CDR1 SGHRS and CDR2 YFSETQ. With 4 bases clipped from V and 4 bases from J, the junction kept 4 bases outside the gene matches. The CDR3 length is 15 residues. The DNA read from the CDR3 is TGCGCCAGCAGCCCCGGGACTAGCGGTTACAATGAG. Protein product: CASSPGTSGYNE. The whole CDR3 protein is CASSPGTSGYNEQFF. The variable domain in full, with the rest retrieved from reference TRBV5-1 and TRBJ2-1, is KAGVTQTPRYLIKTRGQQVTLSCSPISGHRSVSWYQQTPGQGLQFLFEYFSETQRNKGNFPGRFSGRQFSNSRSEMNVSTLELGDSALYLCASSPGTSGYNEQFFGPGTRLTVL.

Of note for this clone: Read data end 3 residues before the CDR3 end; the end is taken from the germline J gene. This chain uses TRBV5-1 with TRBJ1-4, with 7 bases fitting TRBD1. The CDR3 consists of 18 residues. V shed 1 base, J shed 5 bases, and the junction held 14 bases outside the gene matches. Germline CDR1 reads SGHRS; CDR2 reads YFSETQ. The CDR3 reads CASSLKSTRGGSNEKLFF. Incomplete CDR3 DNA: TGCGCCAGCAGCTTGAAGAGCACGAGAGGGGGCTCAAATGAAAAA. Full variable domain (outside the CDR3, taken from reference TRBV5-1 and TRBJ1-4): KAGVTQTPRYLIKTRGQQVTLSCSPISGHRSVSWYQQTPGQGLQFLFEYFSETQRNKGNFPGRFSGRQFSNSRSEMNVSTLELGDSALYLCASSLKSTRGGSNEKLFFGSGTQLSVL.

Remarks on this clone: The sequence runs out 3 residues before the end of the CDR3; the remainder is reconstructed from the germline J gene. The chain uses TRBV20-1 and TRBJ2-3; TRBD2 is a possible D gene (6 bases). CDR1 and CDR2 (germline): DFQATT, SNEGSKA (reference sequence). CDR3 length: 14 residues. The sequenced part of the CDR3 DNA is TGCAGTGCTAGAGACCGACTAGGGAGTGAAACG. It translates to CSARDRLGSET. The CDR3 in full is CSARDRLGSETQYF.

The CDR3 DNA, read in part, is TGTGCCAGCACCCAGGGGGCACGTTCGGGAGATACG. Its translation is CASTQGARSGDT. The full CDR3 protein is CASTQGARSGDTQYF. The chain employs TRBV9 and TRBJ2-3; 8 positions match TRBD1. The CDR3 extends 3 residues past the end of the read, so its final part is completed from the germline J gene. Germline-derived CDR1 and CDR2 are SGDLS and YYNGEE. Trimming cost V 6 bases and J 5 bases; bases outside gene matches: 11. CDR3 length: 15 amino acids. Full variable domain (outside the CDR3, taken from reference TRBV9 and TRBJ2-3): DSGVTQTPKHLITATGQRVTLRCSPRSGDLSVYWYQQSLDQGLQFLIQYYNGEERAKGNILERFSAQQFPDLHSELNLSSLELGDSALYFCASTQGARSGDTQYFGPGTRLTVL.

About this clone: The read falls 3 residues short of the CDR3 end, and the missing part is taken from the germline J gene. V usage is TRBV6-1 and J usage is TRBJ2-1; D gene unclear. Germline loops: CDR1 MNHNS, CDR2 SASEGT. This CDR3 spans 14 amino acids. V lost 4 bases and J lost 0, with 7 bases in between. The CDR3 spells CASSAGSSYNEQFF. The sequenced CDR3 bases are TGTGCCAGCAGTGCCGGTAGCTCCTACAATGAG.

In regard to this clone: The read terminates 3 residues ahead of where the CDR3 ends, so the germline J gene completes it. The chain couples TRBV20-1 to TRBJ1-1; D gene uncertain. Between the trimmed V and J ends, which lost 0 bases and 1 base, there was a span of 6 bases. The CDR3 is 13 amino acids. Per germline, CDR1 DFQATT and CDR2 SNEGSKA (reference sequence). The part of the CDR3 DNA that was read is TGCAGTGCTAGAGATCTAAAGAACACTGAA. This sequence encodes CSARDLKNTE. The CDR3 in full is CSARDLKNTEAFF.

This clone is labeled medium-sized based on frequency. The CDR3 end is not reached by the read, which stops 3 residues before it; the germline J gene fills it in. The chain is built from TRBV30 and TRBJ2-1; 10 bases are a match to TRBD2. Germline assignment: CDR1 GTSNPN and CDR2 SVGIG (reference sequence). This CDR3 has 14 amino acids. Germline trimming cut 2 bases from V and 4 bases from J; bases unmatched to any gene: 2. The covered CDR3 bases are TGTGCCTGGAGTTCGACTAGCGGGTACAATGAG. Protein: CAWSSTSGYNE. The full-length CDR3 reads as CAWSSTSGYNEQFF.

Concerning this clone: The read terminates 3 residues ahead of where the CDR3 ends, so the germline J gene completes it. The chain recombines TRBV19 with TRBJ1-2; the match to TRBD1 covers 7 bases. CDR3 length equals 12 residues. Unmatched junction bases numbered 3, after V lost 6 bases and J lost 5 bases. Per the germline V gene, CDR1 is LNHDA and CDR2 is SQIVND (reference sequence). CDR3 in amino acids: CASSPGQYGYTF. The covered CDR3 bases are TGTGCCAGTAGCCCGGGACAGTATGGC. Variable domain in full (rest from reference TRBV19 and TRBJ1-2): DGGITQSPKYLFRKEGQNVTLSCEQNLNHDAMYWYRQDPGQGLRLIYYSQIVNDFQKGDIAEGYSVSREKKESFPLTVTSAQKNPTAFYLCASSPGQYGYTFGSGTRLTVV.

Of note for this clone: With the read ending 3 residues before the CDR3 end, the germline J gene is used to fill in that end. The chain is built from TRBV18 and TRBJ1-5; 10 bases map to TRBD1. The CDR3 loop spans 17 amino acids. After removal of 1 base from V and 4 bases from J, the junction contained 7 bases not matched to a gene. Germline V CDR1 and CDR2: KGHSH, LQKENI. The CDR3 here is CASSPHTLGQGNQPQHF. The DNA read from the CDR3 is TGTGCCAGCTCACCACATACCTTGGGACAGGGGAATCAGCCC.

Points on this clone: With the read ending 3 residues before the CDR3 end, the germline J gene is used to fill in that end. The V and J genes are TRBV30 and TRBJ1-2; D unresolved. Germline CDR1 and CDR2: GTSNPN and SVGIG (reference sequence). The length of the CDR3 is 10 residues. Trimming pared 5 bases from V and 6 bases from J, leaving 7 bases between. CDR3 bases read: TGTGCCTGGTGGTACAATGGC. Protein product: CAWWYNG. The CDR3 as a whole reads CAWWYNGYTF. The full variable domain, its missing parts supplied by reference TRBV30 and TRBJ1-2, is SQTIHQWPATLVQPVGSPLSLECTVEGTSNPNLYWYRQAAGRGLQLLFYSVGIGQISSEVPQNLSASRPQDRQFILSSKKLLLSDSGFYLCAWWYNGYTFGSGTRLTVV.

A word on this clone: The read finishes 3 residues shy of the CDR3 end, and the germline J gene is used to complete it. The same CDR3 arises from other DNA sequences in this sample as well. The chain has TRBV6-2 or TRBV6-3 and TRBJ2-7; D is perhaps TRBD1 (6 bases). V lost 9 bases, J lost 6 bases, and 18 bases lay in between. This CDR3 is 13 amino acids long. Germline V gene data show CDR1 as MNHEY and CDR2 as SVGEGT. Incomplete CDR3 DNA: TGTGCCAGTACAGGGCAGTTGAATCGCGAG. Amino acids: CASTGQLNRE. The full CDR3 reads CASTGQLNREQYF.

On this clone itself: The sequence runs out 3 residues before the end of the CDR3; the remainder is reconstructed from the germline J gene. V usage is TRBV2 and J usage is TRBJ1-2, with D possibly TRBD1 on 5 matching bases. The germline CDR1 and CDR2 sequences are SNHLY and FYNNEI. The CDR3 is made up of 12 amino acids. The CDR3 is CASSLSGGGYTF. CDR3 DNA (partial): TGTGCCAGCTCCCTGTCGGGGGGAGGC.

A note on this clone: The DNA ends 3 residues before the CDR3 does, and the rest of the CDR3 is filled in from the germline J gene. The rearrangement links TRBV2 to TRBJ1-3; D is unclear. The CDR3 spans 16 residues. Germline V lookup: CDR1 SNHLY, CDR2 FYNNEI. V lost 5 bases to trimming and J lost 4 bases, with 18 bases between them. The sequenced part of the CDR3 DNA is TGTGCCAGCAGTTTAGAAGGGCCCCGGGGAGGAAACACC. It encodes CASSLEGPRGGNT. The full CDR3 sequence reads CASSLEGPRGGNTIYF.

As concerns this clone: Read data end 3 residues before the CDR3 end; the end is taken from the germline J gene. The rearrangement links TRBV15 to TRBJ2-7; D is uncertain. The V gene's germline CDR1 is LNHNV and CDR2 YYDKDF (reference sequence). Trimming left V 4 bases short and J 2 bases short, with 12 bases between. The CDR3 length is 14 residues. The sequenced part of the CDR3 DNA is TGTGCCACCAGCAATCCCGGGTCCACCTACGAG. This translates into CATSNPGSTYE. The whole CDR3 reads CATSNPGSTYEQYF.

A remark on this clone: The CDR3 is cut off 3 residues early in the read; its end comes from the germline J gene. The chain joins TRBV30 to TRBJ2-3; 15 bases are a match to TRBD2. This CDR3 has 17 residues. After removal of 5 bases from V and 0 bases from J, the junction contained 6 bases not matched to a gene. Germline V gene sequence: CDR1 GTSNPN, CDR2 SVGIG (reference sequence). CDR3 in amino acids: CAWGSGLAGGSTDTQYF. The CDR3 bases that were read are TGTGCCTGGGGATCGGGACTAGCGGGGGGAAGCACAGATACG.